This TCR beta chain was sequenced in a study of blood T cell repertoires in COVID-19. Study information: PBMCs, B-cell-depleted T cells, or T cells provided the cDNA or gDNA that made up the material.

Ages ranged from 18 to 89 years, with residence in about 23 US areas. This clone was recorded only once. In germline, CDR1 is SGHVS, CDR2 FQNEAQ. V lost 5 bases and J lost 0, with 11 bases in between. CDR3 size: 14 residues. As processed by the authors: Amplification from reference gene primers served as the basis for estimated nucleated cell counts. TCRdb's copy holds only in-frame clones and misses some; the assay was immunoSEQ multiplex PCR. The V and J calls and the clone size are those of that table, but D and trimming were determined from the DNA. The repertoire consists of 350,000 or so clones, with about 90% occurring once and the leading ten covering 1%.

The chain couples TRBV7-8 to TRBJ2-7; the D gene is possibly TRBD1 (5 bases). Sequencing was performed on PBMCs or T cells enriched from blood (not recorded which). The source is a woman aged 25 to 39 who had recovered from COVID-19. This CDR3 is CASSQRQSSYEQYF. The CDR3 coding sequence is TGTGCCAGCAGCCAAAGACAGTCCTCCTACGAGCAGTACTTC.